The sequence of this T cell receptor (beta chain) was determined in a study of human T cells and chemical hapten exposure. CDR3 length: 15 residues. Losses at the gene ends were 1 base for V and 7 bases for J; bases not matched to a gene: 6. Germline lookup yields CDR1 SNHLY and CDR2 FYNNEI. TCRdb re-called the RACE reads through MiXCR, storing one row per CDR3 protein. The data show over 50,000 distinct CDR3 sequences, around a tenth seen once. Time point indicated: pre-sensitization, week 0. Treatment noted: therapeutic diphenylcyclopropenone sensitization with weekly scalp DPC. Researchers extracted total RNA from unfractionated whole blood. Ahead of applying each patch test, blood was sampled.

Sequencing used whole blood, obtained in connection with sensitization to the hapten diphenylcyclopropenone (DPC). The J gene is TRBJ1-2, the V gene TRBV2; TRBD1 matches at 10 bases. The sequence was obtained from a woman aged 30 to 39 with alopecia areata. Some clones in this sample may be carry-over from other donors' samples. The CDR3 sequence is CASSEGQGAIGGYTF. As DNA, the CDR3 is TGTGCCAGCAGTGAAGGACAGGGGGCTATTGGTGGCTACACCTTC.